This T cell receptor (beta chain) was found in a study of shared clonotypes between healthy human individuals. In the study overall: The study used three CD4 naive, three CD4 memory, two CD8 naive and one CD8 memory plate per donor.

CD45RO negativity and positive selection for CCR7 defined naive CD8 cells, a population that excluded terminally differentiated effector memory CD45RA+ cells. Across several immunoSEQ plates, the genomic DNA of each subset was split evenly. Here immunoSEQ multiplex PCR was the method, and the copy in TCRdb shows in-frame clones only, minus some. The profile covers approximately 1.9 million clones, with about 93% appearing a single time and 1.5% to 2% taken by the ten largest. Germline V gene data show CDR1 as MNHEY and CDR2 as SMNVEV (reference sequence). Trimming removed 5 bases at V and 1 base at J, with 17 bases between. The CDR3 sequence is 16 residues long. As for this clone: Its antigen remains unidentified.

Study-level points and caveats: Expectations were that clonotype sharing among donors would be affected by sequencing depth.

This TCR was recovered from a man aged 18 to 29 in good health. Some clones in this sample may be carry-over from other donors' samples. The rearrangement uses TRBV27 and TRBJ1-1, with TRBD1 as a possible D gene (6 bases). The sequenced sample was naive CD8+ T cells from PBMCs. Here the CDR3 reads CASSPPPWGQNTEAFF. Written as DNA, the CDR3 is TGTGCCAGCAGTCCGCCCCCTTGGGGGCAGAACACTGAAGCTTTCTTT.